Sequencing of this TCR beta chain was carried out in a study of control samples from healthy donors and cancer patients (dated by TCRdb to about 2020). Libraries were built with the immunoSEQ multiplex PCR assay. What TCRdb holds here is the immuneACCESS table cut down to in-frame rearrangements. Part of the clones is not present; checked against another copy, under half of the missing clones reflect an unresolved V gene, and the others are unexplained. Counted in this sample were 79,000 or so clones; approximately 91% of them appeared once. The ten largest account for roughly 9.7% of the sample. The germline V end is reduced by 6 bases and the J end by 11 bases; junction bases left unmatched: 1. From a lookup of the germline V gene, CDR1 and CDR2 are SQVTM and ANQGSEA. Measured from the cysteine to the phenylalanine, the CDR3 is 10 residues long. Just the 30-base CDR3 DNA is kept, in frame starting at base 1.

As for this clone: Its antigen target is currently unknown. There are no base qualities to consult, and no much larger clone falls within one base.

Sequenced sample: PBMCs. The receptor's source is a woman aged 50 to 65 with colorectal cancer. The V and J genes are TRBV29-1 and TRBJ1-4, with 9 bases aligning to TRBD1. The DNA reads as follows: TGCAGCGTCGGACAGGGGAAACTGTTTTTT. Translated, this is CSVGQGKLFF.